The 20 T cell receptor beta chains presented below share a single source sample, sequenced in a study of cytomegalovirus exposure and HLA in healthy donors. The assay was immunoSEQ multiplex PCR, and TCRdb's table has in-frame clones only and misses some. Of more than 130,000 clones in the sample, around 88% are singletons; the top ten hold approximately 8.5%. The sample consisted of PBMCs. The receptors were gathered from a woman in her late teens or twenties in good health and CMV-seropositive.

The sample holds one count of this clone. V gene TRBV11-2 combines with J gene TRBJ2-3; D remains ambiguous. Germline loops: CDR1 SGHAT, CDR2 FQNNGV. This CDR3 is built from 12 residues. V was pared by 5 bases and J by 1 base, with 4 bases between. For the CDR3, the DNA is TGTGCCAGCAGCCGGGGCACAGATACGCAGTATTTT. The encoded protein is CASSRGTDTQYF.

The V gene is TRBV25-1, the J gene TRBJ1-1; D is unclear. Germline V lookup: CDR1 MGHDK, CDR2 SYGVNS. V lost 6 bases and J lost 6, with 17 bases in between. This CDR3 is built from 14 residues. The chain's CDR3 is CASSKNRIGAEAFF. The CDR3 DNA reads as TGTGCCAGCAGCAAGAACCGGATCGGGGCTGAAGCTTTCTTT.

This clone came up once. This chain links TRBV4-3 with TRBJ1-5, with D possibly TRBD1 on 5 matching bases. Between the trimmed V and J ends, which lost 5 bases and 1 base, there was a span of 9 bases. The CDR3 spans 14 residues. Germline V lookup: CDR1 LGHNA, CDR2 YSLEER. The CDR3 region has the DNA TGCGCCAGCAGCTTTCAGGGAAGCAATCAGCCCCAGCATTTT. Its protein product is CASSFQGSNQPQHF.

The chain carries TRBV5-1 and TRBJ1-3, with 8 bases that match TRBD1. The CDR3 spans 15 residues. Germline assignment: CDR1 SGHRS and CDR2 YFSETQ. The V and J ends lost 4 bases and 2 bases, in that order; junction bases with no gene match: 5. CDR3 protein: CASSPLTGAGNTIYF. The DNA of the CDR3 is TGCGCCAGCAGCCCCCTGACAGGGGCTGGAAACACCATATATTTT.

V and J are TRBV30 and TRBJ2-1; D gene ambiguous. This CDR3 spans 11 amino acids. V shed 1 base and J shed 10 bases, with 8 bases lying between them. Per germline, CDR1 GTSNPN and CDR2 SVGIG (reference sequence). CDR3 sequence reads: CAWSAYLEQFF. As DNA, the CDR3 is TGTGCCTGGAGTGCCTACTTGGAGCAGTTCTTC.

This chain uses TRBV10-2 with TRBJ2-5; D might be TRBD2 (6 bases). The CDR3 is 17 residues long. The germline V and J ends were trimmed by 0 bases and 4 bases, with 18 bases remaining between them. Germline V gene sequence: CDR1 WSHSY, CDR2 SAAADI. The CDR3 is CASSESLGTWMGETQYF. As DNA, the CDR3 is TGCGCCAGCAGTGAGTCCCTCGGGACTTGGATGGGAGAGACCCAGTACTTC.

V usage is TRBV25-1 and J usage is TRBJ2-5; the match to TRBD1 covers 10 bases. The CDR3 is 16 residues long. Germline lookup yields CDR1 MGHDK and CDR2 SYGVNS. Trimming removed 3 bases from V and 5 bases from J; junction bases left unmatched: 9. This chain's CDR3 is CASSDWTGGLSETQYF. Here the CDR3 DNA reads TGTGCCAGCAGTGATTGGACAGGGGGATTATCGGAGACCCAGTACTTC.

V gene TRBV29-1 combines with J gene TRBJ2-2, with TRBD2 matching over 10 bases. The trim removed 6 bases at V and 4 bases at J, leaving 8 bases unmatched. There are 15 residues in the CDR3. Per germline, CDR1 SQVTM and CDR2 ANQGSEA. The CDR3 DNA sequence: TGCAGCGTAATTTCCAGCGGGAGGGCCACCGGGGAGCTGTTTTTT. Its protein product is CSVISSGRATGELFF.

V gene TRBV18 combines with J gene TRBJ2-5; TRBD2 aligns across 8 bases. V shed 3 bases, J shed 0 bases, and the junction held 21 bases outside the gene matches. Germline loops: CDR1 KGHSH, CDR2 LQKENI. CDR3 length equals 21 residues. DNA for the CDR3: TGTGCCAGCTCACCTCGGAGGCCTAGCGGGCAAAGCCGCCGGAACCAAGAGACCCAGTACTTC. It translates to CASSPRRPSGQSRRNQETQYF.

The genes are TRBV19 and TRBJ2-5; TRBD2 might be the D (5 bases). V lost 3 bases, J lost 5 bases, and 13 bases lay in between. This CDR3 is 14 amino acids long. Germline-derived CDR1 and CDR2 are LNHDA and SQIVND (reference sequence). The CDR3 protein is CASSIGLAGETQYF. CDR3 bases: TGTGCCAGTAGTATTGGTCTAGCTGGGGAGACCCAGTACTTC.

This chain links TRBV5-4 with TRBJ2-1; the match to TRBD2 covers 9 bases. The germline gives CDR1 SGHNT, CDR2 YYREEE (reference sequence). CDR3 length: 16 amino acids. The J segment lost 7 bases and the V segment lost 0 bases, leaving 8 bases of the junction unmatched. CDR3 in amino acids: CASSLVGGGGRNEQFF. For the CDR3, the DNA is TGTGCCAGCAGCTTGGTAGGCGGGGGGGGCCGGAATGAGCAGTTCTTC.

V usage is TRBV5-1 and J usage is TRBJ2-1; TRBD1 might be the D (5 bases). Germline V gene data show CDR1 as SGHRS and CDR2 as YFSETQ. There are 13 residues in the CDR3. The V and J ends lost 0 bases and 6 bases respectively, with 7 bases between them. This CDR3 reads CASSLVRANEQFF. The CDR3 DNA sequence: TGCGCCAGCAGCTTGGTCAGGGCCAATGAGCAGTTCTTC.

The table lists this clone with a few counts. CDR3: CAISIRQGDTEAFF. The DNA for the CDR3 is TGTGCCATCAGTATTCGGCAGGGTGACACTGAAGCTTTCTTT. The chain carries TRBV10-3 and TRBJ1-1; the D gene is possibly TRBD1 (5 bases). V was shortened by 5 bases and J by 3 bases, with 13 bases between the two germline ends. From germline, CDR1 is ENHRY and CDR2 SYGVKD. This CDR3 is 14 amino acids long.

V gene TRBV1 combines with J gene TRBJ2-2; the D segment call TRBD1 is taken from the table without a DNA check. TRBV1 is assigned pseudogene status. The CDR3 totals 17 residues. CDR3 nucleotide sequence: TGCACCAGCAGCCAGGACAGAGGGGGCCGGAACACCGGGGAGCTGTTTTTT. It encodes CTSSQDRGGRNTGELFF.

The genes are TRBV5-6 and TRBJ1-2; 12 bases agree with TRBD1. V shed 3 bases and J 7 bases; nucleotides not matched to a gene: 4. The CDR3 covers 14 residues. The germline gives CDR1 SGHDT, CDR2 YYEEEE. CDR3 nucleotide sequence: TGTGCCAGCAGCTGGGGACAGGGGGCGCGTGGCTACACCTTC. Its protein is CASSWGQGARGYTF.

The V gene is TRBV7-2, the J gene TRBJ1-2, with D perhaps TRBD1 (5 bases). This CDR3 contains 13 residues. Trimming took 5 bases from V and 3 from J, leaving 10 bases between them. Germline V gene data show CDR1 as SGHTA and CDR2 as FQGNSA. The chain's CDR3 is CASSPQGYYGYTF. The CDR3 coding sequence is TGTGCCAGCAGCCCGCAGGGTTACTATGGCTACACCTTC. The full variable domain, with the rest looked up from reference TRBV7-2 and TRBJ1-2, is GAGVSQSPSNKVTEKGKDVELRCDPISGHTALYWYRQSLGQGLEFLIYFQGNSAPDKSGLPSDRFSAERTGGSVSTLTIQRTQQEDSAVYLCASSPQGYYGYTFGSGTRLTVV.

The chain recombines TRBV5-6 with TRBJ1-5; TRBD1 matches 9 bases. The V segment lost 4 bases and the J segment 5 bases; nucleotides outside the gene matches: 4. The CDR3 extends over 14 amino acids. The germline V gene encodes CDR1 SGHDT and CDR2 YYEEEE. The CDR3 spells CASSAGTGYQPQHF. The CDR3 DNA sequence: TGTGCCAGCAGCGCCGGGACAGGGTATCAGCCCCAGCATTTT.

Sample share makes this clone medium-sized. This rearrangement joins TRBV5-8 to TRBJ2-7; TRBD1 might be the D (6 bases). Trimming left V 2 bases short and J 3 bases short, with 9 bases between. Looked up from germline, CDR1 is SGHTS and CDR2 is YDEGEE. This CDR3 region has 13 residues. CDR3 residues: CASSLEDSYEQYF. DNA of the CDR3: TGTGCCAGCAGCTTAGAGGACAGCTACGAGCAGTACTTC. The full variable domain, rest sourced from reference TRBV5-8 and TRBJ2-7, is EAGVTQSPTHLIKTRGQQATLRCSPISGHTSVYWYQQALGLGLQFLLWYDEGEERNRGNFPPRFSGRQFPNYSSELNVNALELEDSALYLCASSLEDSYEQYFGPGTRLTVT.

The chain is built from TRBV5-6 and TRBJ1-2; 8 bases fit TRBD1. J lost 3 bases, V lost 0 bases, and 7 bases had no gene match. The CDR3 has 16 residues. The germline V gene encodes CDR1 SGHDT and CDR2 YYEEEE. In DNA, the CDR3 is TGTGCCAGCAGCTTGGGGGCGGACAGGGCCTACTATGGCTACACCTTC. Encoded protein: CASSLGADRAYYGYTF.

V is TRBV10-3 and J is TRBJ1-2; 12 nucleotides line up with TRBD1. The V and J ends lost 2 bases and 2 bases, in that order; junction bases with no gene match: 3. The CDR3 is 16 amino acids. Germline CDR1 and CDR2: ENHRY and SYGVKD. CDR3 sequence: CAISEGTGGVNYGYTF. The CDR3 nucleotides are TGTGCCATCAGTGAGGGGACAGGGGGCGTAAACTATGGCTACACCTTC.